This T cell receptor (beta chain) was sequenced during a study of blood T cell repertoires in COVID-19 (dated by TCRdb to the early 2020s). Study-level background: Samples covering the acute and convalescent phases of COVID-19 were provided by collaborators in the United States, Italy and Spain. The repertoires were made available in a free public database intended to serve as a resource for research on the immune response to SARS-CoV-2. The sample metadata nearly always contained a de-identified subject ID, COVID-19 status, age in years and sex. Where HLA class I and class II types were available, the types were taken from metadata supplied by the sample provider, not from assay-based typing. The samples were drawn from the first 160 participants of the ongoing ImmuneRACE study and from 1,254 subjects provided by 6 global collaborators. The dataset comprised deeply sampled blood TCRbeta repertoires from subjects exposed to, actively infected with, or recovered from COVID-19. The prospective study material was composed of cDNA or gDNA derived from T cells, B-cell-depleted T cells, or PBMCs.

CDR1 SEHNR and CDR2 FQNEAQ are derived from the germline V gene (reference sequence). Inclusive of the bounding cysteine and phenylalanine, the CDR3 is 14 residues long. The sequence is cut down to CDR3 DNA, 42 bases in frame from base 1. Trimming takes 5 bases from V and 4 bases from J, and the germline ends sit 14 bases apart. One collaborating source in Seattle enrolled patients during active infection and followed them longitudinally through the course of disease. Whole blood was collected in K2EDTA tubes by collaborating institutions according to the institutions' own protocols. For TCRbeta analysis, collaborators shipped samples as frozen whole blood, isolated PBMCs, or DNA extracted from either of those sample types. TCRbeta CDR3 regions were amplified from genomic DNA by means of the immunoSEQ Assay, a bias-controlled multiplex PCR. On the study's bioinformatics: The number of nucleated cells in each sample was estimated from the amplification of reference gene primers within the assay. Sequence reads were collapsed and filtered to measure the absolute abundance of every unique TCRbeta CDR3 rearrangement. Productive Simpson clonality was computed per sample as the square root of Simpson's diversity index over productive rearrangements. Drawn from immuneACCESS, this table holds only the in-frame rearrangements with V and J called that TCRdb kept. Clones are partly lost; checked studies trace under half to an unresolved V gene and leave the rest unexplained. V, J and clone size were drawn from that table, and D and trimming were deduced from the DNA. The sample profile shows some 140,000 clones; about 85% of them were found once. 0.63% of the sample comes from the top ten.

Paper-wide results and their limitations: The quantity of clinical and demographic metadata differed by source and by participant and was supplied without curation.

A remark on this clone: What this receptor recognizes is not known. Base-call qualities are not available, and no considerably larger clone is one nucleotide away.

The sample comprised peripheral blood. The TCR originated in a man between 60 and 70 years old with COVID-19, enrolled during active disease. The sequence joins TRBV7-9 to TRBJ1-2; there is no confident call for the D gene. The sequenced DNA: TGTGCCAGCAGCCTCGGGGATCGGATCTATGGCTACACCTTC. It translates as CASSLGDRIYGYTF.